This is a list of T cell receptor beta chains from one sample in a study of blood T cell repertoires in COVID-19. Data came from immunoSEQ multiplex PCR; TCRdb stores just in-frame clones and leaves some out. The sample lists over 150,000 clones, less than 80% occurring once. The sample taken for sequencing was PBMCs or T cells enriched from blood (not recorded which). Source of these receptors: a woman aged 65 to 85 in a cohort exposed to, infected with or recovered from COVID-19 (not recorded which). The CDR3 runs from the conserved cysteine through the conserved F or W. The order of the fields is J gene, clone size, V gene, D gene, CDR3 DNA, CDR3 protein. D genes are given only for firm matches. Size is stated for part of the rows, as once, few or many counts, or as a class when the clone is expanded.

J gene: TRBJ2-7; clone size: -; V gene: TRBV7-2; D gene: TRBD1; CDR3 DNA: TGTGCCAGCAGTCGCAGGGGGTTAGCCTACGAGCAGTACTTC; CDR3 protein: CASSRRGLAYEQYF
J gene: TRBJ2-1; clone size: -; V gene: TRBV4-2; D gene: -; CDR3 DNA: TGTGCCAGCAGCAAGAAGGGGGGGAATGAGCAGTTCTTC; CDR3 protein: CASSKKGGNEQFF
J gene: TRBJ1-5; clone size: -; V gene: TRBV14; D gene: -; CDR3 DNA: TGTGCCAGCAGCCTGGCCCTAGACCAGCCCCAGCATTTT; CDR3 protein: CASSLALDQPQHF
J gene: TRBJ2-7; clone size: -; V gene: TRBV28; D gene: TRBD1; CDR3 DNA: TGTGCCAGCAGTTTCCTCGGGACAGGGGGGACCTACGAGCAGTACTTC; CDR3 protein: CASSFLGTGGTYEQYF
J gene: TRBJ2-7; clone size: -; V gene: TRBV4-1; D gene: TRBD2; CDR3 DNA: TGCGCCAGCAGCCAAGATCTTCGCAACTCAGCGGGAGCGAGGGAGCAGTACTTC; CDR3 protein: CASSQDLRNSAGAREQYF
J gene: TRBJ2-7; clone size: many; V gene: TRBV7-8; D gene: -; CDR3 DNA: TGTGCCAGCAGCTTATTAACGTTGAGCTCCTACGAGCAGTACTTC; CDR3 protein: CASSLLTLSSYEQYF
J gene: TRBJ2-3; clone size: -; V gene: TRBV7-9; D gene: TRBD2; CDR3 DNA: TGTGCCAGCAGCGCCGACCCCCAATGGGAGGGGCTATTCATGGATACGCAGTATTTT; CDR3 protein: CASSADPQWEGLFMDTQYF
J gene: TRBJ1-4; clone size: few; V gene: TRBV6-5; D gene: TRBD1; CDR3 DNA: TGTGCCAGCAGTCGCACCGGGACAGGGAATGAAAAACTGTTTTTT; CDR3 protein: CASSRTGTGNEKLFF
J gene: TRBJ2-7; clone size: -; V gene: TRBV28; D gene: -; CDR3 DNA: TGTGCCAGCAGGAGACTAGGGGCCTACGAGCAGTACTTC; CDR3 protein: CASRRLGAYEQYF
J gene: TRBJ2-7; clone size: -; V gene: TRBV4-2; D gene: TRBD2; CDR3 DNA: TGTGCCAGCAGCCCTGTTGGGGCTAGCGGGAAGTACGAGCAGTACTTC; CDR3 protein: CASSPVGASGKYEQYF
J gene: TRBJ2-2; clone size: once; V gene: TRBV14; D gene: TRBD2; CDR3 DNA: TGTGCCAGCAGCCTAGGACTAGCGGGAGACGATGACGGGGAGCTGTTTTTT; CDR3 protein: CASSLGLAGDDDGELFF
J gene: TRBJ1-5; clone size: few; V gene: TRBV28; D gene: -; CDR3 DNA: TGTGCCAGCAGCCCCCCGGGGACTACTTATAGCAATCAGCCCCAGCATTTT; CDR3 protein: CASSPPGTTYSNQPQHF
J gene: TRBJ1-1; clone size: -; V gene: TRBV18; D gene: -; CDR3 DNA: TGTGCCAGCTCACCCGTCAGCAGGGATTGGGCTTTCTTT; CDR3 protein: CASSPVSRDWAFF
J gene: TRBJ2-7; clone size: few; V gene: TRBV6-2/TRBV6-3; D gene: -; CDR3 DNA: TGTGCCAGCAGTTCCTGGGAGGCCTCGGTATGGGAGCAGTACTTC; CDR3 protein: CASSSWEASVWEQYF
J gene: TRBJ1-5; clone size: -; V gene: TRBV6-2/TRBV6-3; D gene: TRBD1; CDR3 DNA: TGTGCCAGCAGTTACCAGGGGGGAAGTGTTCAGCCCCAGCATTTT; CDR3 protein: CASSYQGGSVQPQHF
J gene: TRBJ2-1; clone size: -; V gene: TRBV5-1; D gene: -; CDR3 DNA: TGCGCCAGCAGCTTGGCCGTTTCGTGGGAGCTTTACAATGAGCAGTTCTTC; CDR3 protein: CASSLAVSWELYNEQFF
J gene: TRBJ2-5; clone size: -; V gene: TRBV5-1; D gene: TRBD1; CDR3 DNA: TGCGCCAGCAGCCGGACCGGGACAGGGGACGGGACCCAGTACTTC; CDR3 protein: CASSRTGTGDGTQYF
J gene: TRBJ1-2; clone size: -; V gene: TRBV29-1; D gene: -; CDR3 DNA: TGCAGCGTCTGGACTGAAAACTATGGCTACACCTTC; CDR3 protein: CSVWTENYGYTF
J gene: TRBJ2-7; clone size: -; V gene: TRBV29-1; D gene: TRBD2; CDR3 DNA: TGCAGCGTTGAGGCTAGCGGGACCTACGAGCAGTACTTC; CDR3 protein: CSVEASGTYEQYF
J gene: TRBJ1-1; clone size: -; V gene: TRBV18; D gene: -; CDR3 DNA: TGTGCCAGCTCACCCCTCGACTTAGAGAACACTGAAGCTTTCTTT; CDR3 protein: CASSPLDLENTEAFF
J gene: TRBJ2-5; clone size: -; V gene: TRBV11-2; D gene: TRBD2; CDR3 DNA: TGTGCCAGCAGACGACTAGCGGGAGGCCAAGGCCAGACCCAGTACTTC; CDR3 protein: CASRRLAGGQGQTQYF
J gene: TRBJ2-1; clone size: -; V gene: TRBV28; D gene: TRBD1; CDR3 DNA: TGTGCCAGCAGCCTCCCCGGGACAGGTACAAATGAGCAGTTCTTC; CDR3 protein: CASSLPGTGTNEQFF
J gene: TRBJ2-5; clone size: -; V gene: TRBV4-1; D gene: -; CDR3 DNA: TGCGCCAGCAGCCAAGATGGGCAGGGCATTACCCAGTACTTC; CDR3 protein: CASSQDGQGITQYF
J gene: TRBJ2-7; clone size: -; V gene: TRBV6-5; D gene: -; CDR3 DNA: TGTGCCAGCAACCCGGGACAAGAGTCCTACGAGCAGTACTTC; CDR3 protein: CASNPGQESYEQYF
J gene: TRBJ1-1; clone size: -; V gene: TRBV19; D gene: TRBD1; CDR3 DNA: TGTGCCAGTACTGGACAGGCGGAGAACACTGAAGCTTTCTTT; CDR3 protein: CASTGQAENTEAFF
J gene: TRBJ2-7; clone size: -; V gene: TRBV5-6; D gene: -; CDR3 DNA: TGTGCCAGCAGCTTGGGACATCCTTCCTACGAGCAGTACTTC; CDR3 protein: CASSLGHPSYEQYF
J gene: TRBJ1-2; clone size: -; V gene: TRBV19; D gene: -; CDR3 DNA: TGTGCCAGTAGTATTTCGGGTGCTGGGGGCTACACCTTC; CDR3 protein: CASSISGAGGYTF
J gene: TRBJ2-7; clone size: -; V gene: TRBV28; D gene: -; CDR3 DNA: TGTGCCAGCAGCACTACAGGGACCGCCTACGAGCAGTACTTC; CDR3 protein: CASSTTGTAYEQYF
J gene: TRBJ2-5; clone size: -; V gene: TRBV27; D gene: -; CDR3 DNA: TGTGCCAGCAGTTTAAACTATCGGGAGACCCAGTACTTC; CDR3 protein: CASSLNYRETQYF
J gene: TRBJ2-7; clone size: -; V gene: TRBV7-9; D gene: -; CDR3 DNA: TGTGCCAGCAGCTTAGGAGCAGGCTCCGTAAGCGAGCAGTACTTC; CDR3 protein: CASSLGAGSVSEQYF
J gene: TRBJ2-7; clone size: -; V gene: TRBV18; D gene: TRBD2; CDR3 DNA: TGTGCCAGCTCACCACGAGGACTAGCGGGAGACTACGAGCAGTACTTC; CDR3 protein: CASSPRGLAGDYEQYF
J gene: TRBJ1-1; clone size: -; V gene: TRBV18; D gene: -; CDR3 DNA: TGTGCCAGCTCACCACCTGAGGAGCACCTGAACACTGAAGCTTTCTTT; CDR3 protein: CASSPPEEHLNTEAFF
J gene: TRBJ2-6; clone size: -; V gene: TRBV19; D gene: -; CDR3 DNA: TGTGCCAGTAAGAATAGGGGTATCGTATCTGGGGCCAACGTCCTGACTTTC; CDR3 protein: CASKNRGIVSGANVLTF
J gene: TRBJ2-3; clone size: -; V gene: TRBV6-2/TRBV6-3; D gene: -; CDR3 DNA: TGTGCCAGCAGTTATTGGGCCACAGATACGCAGTATTTT; CDR3 protein: CASSYWATDTQYF
J gene: TRBJ1-1; clone size: -; V gene: TRBV7-9; D gene: -; CDR3 DNA: TGTGCCAGCCTGAGGGTGAACACTGAAGCTTTCTTT; CDR3 protein: CASLRVNTEAFF